These 2 T cell receptor beta chains originate from one sample sequenced in a study of T-cell reconstitution after alpha-beta-depleted transplantation in children. Unique molecular identifiers were incorporated when the TCRbeta library was constructed. TCRdb reprocessed the PCR reads with MiXCR, giving one entry per CDR3 protein. The sample shows some 440,000 distinct CDR3 sequences, under 20% of them seen only once. The sample in question was PBMCs, mostly from graft donor cells, obtained 360 days after TCRalphabeta/CD19-depleted stem cell transplant. These receptors originate from a boy under two years old who had a stem cell transplant for Wiskott-Aldrich syndrome, so the T cells may come from the graft donor.

The CDR3 protein is CATSWTGTSALTGELFF. In nucleotides, the CDR3 is TGTGCCACCAGCTGGACCGGGACTAGCGCCCTCACCGGGGAGCTGTTTTTT. The V and J genes are TRBV15 and TRBJ2-2, with TRBD2 matching over 10 bases. V shed 5 bases, J shed 4 bases, and the junction held 10 bases outside the gene matches. Germline V CDR1 and CDR2: LNHNV, YYDKDF (reference sequence). The CDR3 runs to 17 residues.

This clonotype came up many times. A read error may produce the germline difference seen at one junction end. The chain is built from TRBV5-1 and TRBJ2-5, with TRBD1 matching over 8 bases. Germline CDR1 and CDR2: SGHRS and YFSETQ. This CDR3 contains 15 residues. CDR3 residues: CASSLRTGSQETQYF. The CDR3 DNA sequence: TGTGCCAGTAGTCTCCGGACAGGGAGCCAAGAGACCCAGTACTTC.